This is a list of T cell receptor beta chains from one sample in a study of Graves' ophthalmopathy and Graves' hyperthyroidism. TCRdb itself ran the multiplex PCR reads through MiXCR, one entry per CDR3 protein. The table lists 400,000 to 450,000 distinct CDR3 sequences, roughly 21% of them singletons. The material sequenced was peripheral blood. The source of these receptors is a woman aged 18-29 years with stable Graves' hyperthyroidism. Both conserved end residues are part of each CDR3.

CDR3 protein,V gene
CASSLRWGGNTIYF,TRBV11-2
CAWRGTGDTGELFF,TRBV30
CSATVPGQGSRPQHF,TRBV20-1
CASSQGLAGASEQYF,TRBV11-3
CSARAPQWGWVVETQYF,TRBV20-1
CAWSVQANTEAFF,TRBV30
CASSFGTGSSPLHF,TRBV5-1
CASSLGPAGVVGQYF,TRBV7-9
CSVVGRDGKETQYF,TRBV20-1
CASRVYRDKNNEQFF,TRBV6-2/TRBV6-3
CASNNRVWDEQYF,TRBV6-2/TRBV6-3
CASSYSIADRVDGYTF,TRBV6-2/TRBV6-3
CASSQRGVYQETQYF,TRBV7-9
CVSSYTRTGELFF,TRBV7-3
CASSNRGGGSSYEQYF,TRBV11-2
CASSLASGTSRGGYTF,TRBV7-8
CASSPSGRTDTQYF,TRBV18
CASSLDRVGSVGEQYF,TRBV5-1
CSARPGPSGTEAFF,TRBV20-1
CASSDRTADGYTF,TRBV6-1
CASSLNRGGDGYTF,TRBV2
CASRPRTSGGAGTGELFF,TRBV12-3/TRBV12-4
CASTYGDRGSNQPQHF,TRBV6-1
CASSASRGETQYF,TRBV19
CASSLNPIQPQHF,TRBV11-2
CAWSVRGAPNVLTF,TRBV30
CASSLRRGGTGELFF,TRBV12-3/TRBV12-4
CASSYSFLAGTYEQYF,TRBV6-2/TRBV6-3
CASSVGDRAYEQYF,TRBV9
CATPPQGTADEQYF,TRBV27
CASSLEGRPNYGYTF,TRBV7-8
CANSFPEDGRDYGYTF,TRBV11-2
CASSLGRQVSQPQHF,TRBV7-2
CASTPAGGGYEQYF,TRBV27
CASSEPYVGADAFF,TRBV6-1
CASGRNTEAFF,TRBV6-1
CASSNIETQYF,TRBV7-9
CASSPSPQKTQYF,TRBV4-2
CASSRRSSGRNLVFEQYF,TRBV11-2
CASSDRLAVTGELFF,TRBV27
CASSQVGGSLWNTEAFF,TRBV4-3
CASSLSEGNQPQHF,TRBV7-9
CAITRSRDTEAFF,TRBV10-3
CSARDSPGAGNTIYF,TRBV20-1
CAWSDKETQYF,TRBV30